The 20 T cell receptor beta chains below all came from one sample that was sequenced in a study of cytomegalovirus exposure and HLA in healthy donors. Use of 60 Vbeta and 13 Jbeta primers characterized the PCR. Repertoires were generated with immunoSEQ multiplex PCR, while TCRdb's copy carries only in-frame clones and drops some. The repertoire holds about 150,000 clones, with less than 85% as singletons. The specimen sequenced was PBMCs. The receptors derive from a boy younger than 10 in good health and CMV-seronegative.

CDR3 amino acids: CASSQAGANVLTF. In DNA, the CDR3 is TGTGCCAGCAGTCAGGCTGGGGCCAACGTCCTGACTTTC. This chain uses TRBV25-1 with TRBJ2-6, with D unclear. CDR1 MGHDK and CDR2 SYGVNS come from the germline V gene. CDR3 length: 13 amino acids. V was shortened by 5 bases and J by 2 bases, with 4 bases between the two germline ends. The full variable domain, its missing parts supplied by reference TRBV25-1 and TRBJ2-6, is EADIYQTPRYLVIGTGKKITLECSQTMGHDKMYWYQQDPGMELHLIHYSYGVNSTEKGDLSSESTVSRIRTEHFPLTLESARPSHTSQYLCASSQAGANVLTFGAGSRLTVL.

For the CDR3, the DNA is TGTGCCTGGAGCAACAGGGGGGGGATGGATTCGAACACTGAAGCTTTCTTT. Its protein is CAWSNRGGMDSNTEAFF. The gene calls are TRBV30 and TRBJ1-1, with 8 bases lining up with TRBD1. Trimming took 3 bases from V and 1 from J; bases not matched to a gene: 13. CDR1 GTSNPN and CDR2 SVGIG come from the germline V gene (reference sequence). This CDR3 is 17 amino acids long.

The chain is built from TRBV7-2 and TRBJ1-1; D is ambiguous. V lost 5 bases, J lost 0 bases, and 10 bases lay in between. Germline CDR1 SGHTA, CDR2 FQGNSA. The CDR3 extends over 14 amino acids. The CDR3 coding sequence is TGTGCCAGCAGCCCCAGTCAGATGAACACTGAAGCTTTCTTT. Amino acids: CASSPSQMNTEAFF.

The chain employs TRBV9 and TRBJ2-2, with TRBD1 matching 7 bases. CDR3 length: 16 amino acids. After removal of 0 bases from V and 4 bases from J, the junction contained 6 bases not matched to a gene. Germline lookup yields CDR1 SGDLS and CDR2 YYNGEE. For the CDR3, the DNA is TGTGCCAGCAGCGTAGCACAGGGGCAGGGCACCGGGGAGCTGTTTTTT. Its protein is CASSVAQGQGTGELFF.

This clone has just one count. The chain links TRBV5-6 to TRBJ2-7; tentative D call: TRBD1 (6 bases). CDR1 and CDR2 from the germline V gene are SGHDT and YYEEEE. This CDR3 contains 14 residues. V lost 2 bases to trimming and J lost 2 bases, with 11 bases between them. The CDR3 DNA sequence: TGTGCCAGCAGCTTTCCGGACAGTCCCTACGAGCAGTACGTC. Translation: CASSFPDSPYEQYV.

The chain uses TRBV6-5 and TRBJ1-2; D call uncertain. Germline values: CDR1 MNHEY, CDR2 SVGAGI. The V and J ends lost 6 bases and 4 bases respectively, with 12 bases between them. This CDR3 has 13 residues. This chain's CDR3 is CASSFGGPYGYTF. The CDR3 region has the DNA TGTGCCAGCAGCTTCGGAGGTCCCTATGGCTACACCTTC.

The rearrangement uses TRBV6-5 and TRBJ1-1, with a weak D call TRBD1 (5 bases). Trimming shortened V by 0 bases and J by 9 bases, and 20 bases separated the two germline ends. The CDR3 spans 16 residues. CDR1 is MNHEY, CDR2 SVGAGI, per germline. The CDR3: CASSYSSGAPGLKAFF. The CDR3 DNA reads as TGTGCCAGCAGTTACTCGAGCGGGGCGCCGGGGCTAAAAGCTTTCTTT.

The chain couples TRBV2 to TRBJ2-7, with 7 nucleotides matching TRBD1. Germline trimming cut 8 bases from V and 3 bases from J; bases unmatched to any gene: 7. This CDR3 has 13 amino acids. Germline CDR1 SNHLY, CDR2 FYNNEI. Here the CDR3 reads CASAGTANYEQYV. The CDR3 nucleotides are TGTGCCAGCGCCGGGACAGCGAACTACGAGCAGTACGTC.

This sequence joins TRBV7-3 and TRBJ1-2; 7 nucleotides match TRBD1. Germline CDR1 and CDR2: SGHTA and FQGTGA. The CDR3 loop spans 14 amino acids. Losses at the gene ends were 5 bases for V and 8 bases for J; bases not matched to a gene: 11. CDR3 coding DNA: TGTGCCAGCAGCCCCGGGAGAGGGGGCAAGGGCTACACCTTC. This gives the protein CASSPGRGGKGYTF.

The rearrangement links TRBV10-1 to TRBJ2-5; 8 bases align to TRBD1. The germline V gene has CDR1 WNHNN and CDR2 SYGVQD (reference sequence). The CDR3 totals 16 residues. The V gene end was trimmed by 0 bases and the J gene end by 5 bases; junction bases not matched to a gene: 8. This CDR3 is CASSESTGAVVETQYF. The DNA of the CDR3 is TGCGCCAGCAGTGAGTCGACAGGGGCAGTTGTGGAGACCCAGTACTTC.

The chain carries TRBV28 and TRBJ2-7; tentative D call: TRBD2 (6 bases). V was cut by 1 base and J by 5 bases, with 9 bases left in between. Germline CDR1 MDHEN, CDR2 SYDVKM. The CDR3 runs 13 residues. The CDR3 sequence: CASSLYRRDEQYF. The CDR3, as DNA: TGTGCCAGCAGTTTATATCGGAGGGACGAGCAGTACTTC. Using reference TRBV28 and TRBJ2-7 for the parts outside the CDR3, the full variable domain is DVKVTQSSRYLVKRTGEKVFLECVQDMDHENMFWYRQDPGLGLRLIYFSYDVKMKEKGDIPEGYSVSREKKERFSLILESASTNQTSMYLCASSLYRRDEQYFGPGTRLTVT.

CDR3 sequence: CASSQDRIWVAGTGELFF. CDR3 sequence (DNA): TGTGCCAGCAGCCAAGATAGGATCTGGGTAGCGGGGACCGGGGAGCTGTTTTTT. The chain carries TRBV4-2 and TRBJ2-2, with 8 positions matching TRBD2. The CDR3 length is 18 residues. The V and J ends lost 0 bases and 5 bases, in that order; junction bases with no gene match: 11. Germline loops: CDR1 LGHNA, CDR2 YNFKEQ.

This sequence joins TRBV28 and TRBJ1-2; a possible D gene is TRBD1 (6 bases). There are 15 residues in the CDR3. Germline values: CDR1 MDHEN, CDR2 SYDVKM. V lost 5 bases and J 3 bases, leaving 16 bases between the germline ends. The CDR3 here is CASSVGGQRHYGYTF. The CDR3 DNA is TGTGCCAGCAGTGTTGGCGGACAGCGACACTATGGCTACACCTTC.

J is TRBJ1-5 and V is TRBV19, with TRBD1 identical over 10 bases. The CDR3 has 15 residues. The germline gives CDR1 LNHDA, CDR2 SQIVND (reference sequence). V shed 3 bases and J 7 bases; nucleotides not matched to a gene: 6. The CDR3 DNA reads TGTGCCAGTAGTATGGCGACAGGGGGCGCGCAGCCCCAGCATTTT. This encodes CASSMATGGAQPQHF.

This chain connects TRBV30 to TRBJ2-1; 7 positions match TRBD2. The CDR3 runs to 15 residues. V was pared by 0 bases and J by 7 bases, with 9 bases of the junction left unmatched. Germline V gene lookup returns CDR1 GTSNPN and CDR2 SVGIG (reference sequence). The CDR3 bases are TGTGCCTGGAGTGTAGGCAAGTTGGGGGGGAATGAGCAGTTCTTC. It encodes CAWSVGKLGGNEQFF.

The rearrangement links TRBV6-5 to TRBJ1-5, with TRBD1 matching over 8 bases. The CDR3 loop spans 15 amino acids. V was clipped by 6 bases and J by 3 bases; unmatched bases: 7. Germline V gene sequence: CDR1 MNHEY, CDR2 SVGAGI. CDR3 coding DNA: TGTGCCAGCAGCCCAAGGACAGGGAACAATCAGCCCCAGCATTTT. This encodes CASSPRTGNNQPQHF.

This clone has only a few counts. The chain employs TRBV19 and TRBJ2-2; possibly TRBD2 for D (5 bases). Germline V CDR1 and CDR2: LNHDA, SQIVND (reference sequence). This CDR3 is built from 15 residues. Trimming removed 6 bases at V and 5 bases at J, with 16 bases between. The CDR3: CASRGVWGSTGELFF. The DNA for the CDR3 is TGTGCCAGTAGGGGAGTTTGGGGTAGTACCGGGGAGCTGTTTTTT.

The chain uses TRBV9 and TRBJ2-2; 9 bases agree with TRBD1. The CDR3 covers 15 residues. V trimming: 4 bases; J trimming: 5 bases; junction bases outside the gene matches: 6. The V gene's germline CDR1 is SGDLS and CDR2 YYNGEE. The chain's CDR3 is CASSTGTGKTGELFF. In DNA form, the CDR3 reads TGTGCCAGCAGCACTGGGACAGGGAAGACCGGGGAGCTGTTTTTT.

The CDR3 coding sequence is TGTGCCAGCAGACGACTGGGGAGAGGCCAAGAGACCCAGTACTTC. This sequence encodes CASRRLGRGQETQYF. The rearrangement joins TRBV5-4 to TRBJ2-5, with D possibly TRBD2 on 5 matching bases. Germline CDR1 and CDR2: SGHNT and YYREEE (reference sequence). With 5 bases removed from V and 1 base from J, the gap between germline ends came to 15 bases. The CDR3 covers 15 residues.

The chain joins TRBV7-9 to TRBJ2-3; perhaps TRBD2 as D (6 bases). The CDR3 is 15 amino acids. Trimming removed 5 bases at V and 0 bases at J, with 12 bases between. Germline CDR1 and CDR2: SEHNR and FQNEAQ (reference sequence). Here the CDR3 DNA reads TGTGCCAGCAGCCACGGGAGCCCTAGCACAGATACGCAGTATTTT. This gives the protein CASSHGSPSTDTQYF. Filled out from reference TRBV7-9 and TRBJ2-3, the complete variable domain reads DTGVSQNPRHKITKRGQNVTFRCDPISEHNRLYWYRQTLGQGPEFLTYFQNEAQLEKSRLLSDRFSAERPKGSFSTLEIQRTEQGDSAMYLCASSHGSPSTDTQYFGPGTRLTVL.